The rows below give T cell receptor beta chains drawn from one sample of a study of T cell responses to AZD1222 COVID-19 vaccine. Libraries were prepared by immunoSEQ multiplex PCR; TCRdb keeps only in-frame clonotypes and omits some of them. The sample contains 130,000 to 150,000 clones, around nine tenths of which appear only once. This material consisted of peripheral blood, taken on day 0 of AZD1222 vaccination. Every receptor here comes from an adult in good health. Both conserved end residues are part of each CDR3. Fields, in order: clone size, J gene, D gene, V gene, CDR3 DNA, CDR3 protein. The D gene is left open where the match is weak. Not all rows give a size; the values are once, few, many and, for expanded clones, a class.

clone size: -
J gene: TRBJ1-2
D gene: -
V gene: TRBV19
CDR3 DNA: TGTGCCAGTAGTATGCCCCGGCCGAATACTAACTATGGCTACACCTTC
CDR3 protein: CASSMPRPNTNYGYTF

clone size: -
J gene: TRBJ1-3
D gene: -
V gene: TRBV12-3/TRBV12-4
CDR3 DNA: TGTGCCAGCAGTTCAGTGGGAAACACCATATATTTT
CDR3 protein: CASSSVGNTIYF

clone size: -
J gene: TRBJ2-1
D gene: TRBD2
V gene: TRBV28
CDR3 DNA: TGTGCCAGCTATCGCGGCGGGAGGTCGAATGAGCAGTTCTTC
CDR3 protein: CASYRGGRSNEQFF

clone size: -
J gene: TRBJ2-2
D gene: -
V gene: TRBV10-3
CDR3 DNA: TGTGCCATCAGTGAGTACCGAGAGAACACCGGGGAGCTGTTTTTT
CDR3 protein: CAISEYRENTGELFF

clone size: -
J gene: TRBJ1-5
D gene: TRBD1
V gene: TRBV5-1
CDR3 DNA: TGCGCCAGCAGCTTGGGAGGGGGCGATCAGCCCCAGCATTTT
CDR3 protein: CASSLGGGDQPQHF

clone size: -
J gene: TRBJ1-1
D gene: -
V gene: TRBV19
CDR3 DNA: TGTGCCAGTAGTACCCTTCAGAACACTGAAGCTTTCTTT
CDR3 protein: CASSTLQNTEAFF

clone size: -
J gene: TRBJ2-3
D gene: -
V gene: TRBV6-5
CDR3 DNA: TGTGCCACCACTACCCCGGGACTTAGCACAGATACGCAGTATTTT
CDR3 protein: CATTTPGLSTDTQYF

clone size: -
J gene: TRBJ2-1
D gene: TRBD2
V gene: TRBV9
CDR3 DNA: TGTGCCAGCAGCGCCCCGACTAGCGGGAGGGCCGATGAGCAGTTCTTC
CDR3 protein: CASSAPTSGRADEQFF

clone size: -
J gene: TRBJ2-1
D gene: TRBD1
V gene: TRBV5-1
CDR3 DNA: TGCGCCAGCAGCCCCCCCTTGACAGGGCTGGGGAATGAGCAGTTCTTC
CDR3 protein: CASSPPLTGLGNEQFF

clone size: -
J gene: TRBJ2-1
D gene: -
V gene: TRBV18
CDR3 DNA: TGTGCCAGCTCACCACCGGCCAGGCTATTAAGACACGGGAATGAGCAGTTCTTC
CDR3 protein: CASSPPARLLRHGNEQFF

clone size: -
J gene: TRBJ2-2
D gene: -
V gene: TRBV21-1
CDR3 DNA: TGTGCCAGCCGCACCCGAGGACAGGGTGACACCGGGGAGCTGTTTTTT
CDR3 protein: CASRTRGQGDTGELFF

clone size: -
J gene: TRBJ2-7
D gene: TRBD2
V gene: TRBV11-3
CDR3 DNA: TGTGCCAGCGCCGGGGGGGCCGGCGAGCAGTACTTC
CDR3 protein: CASAGGAGEQYF

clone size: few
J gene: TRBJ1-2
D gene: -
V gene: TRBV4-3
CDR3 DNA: TGCGCCAGCAGCCAAGATAGGGCACAGGGAAACACCTTC
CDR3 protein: CASSQDRAQGNTF

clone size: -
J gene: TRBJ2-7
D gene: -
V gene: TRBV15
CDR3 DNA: TGTGCCACCAGCAGAGAACCGTCGGCCGAGCAGTACTTC
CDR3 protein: CATSREPSAEQYF

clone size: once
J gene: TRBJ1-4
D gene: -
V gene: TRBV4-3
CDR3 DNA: TGCGCCAGCAGCCAAGATCCGAGCTTCTGGGGAAAACTGTTTTTT
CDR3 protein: CASSQDPSFWGKLFF

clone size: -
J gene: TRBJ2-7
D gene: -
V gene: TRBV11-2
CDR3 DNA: TGTGCCAGCAGCTTATCGGCCGTGGGGGAGCAGTACTTC
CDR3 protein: CASSLSAVGEQYF

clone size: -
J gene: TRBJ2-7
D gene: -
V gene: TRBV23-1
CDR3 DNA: TGCGCCAGCAGTCAATCGGTACACTGCGAGCAGTACTTC
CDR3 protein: CASSQSVHCEQYF

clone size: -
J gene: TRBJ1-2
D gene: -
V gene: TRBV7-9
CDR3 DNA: TGTGCCAGCGGGGGGCTCCTTGGACAACTCCGGGGCTATGGCTACACCTTC
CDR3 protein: CASGGLLGQLRGYGYTF

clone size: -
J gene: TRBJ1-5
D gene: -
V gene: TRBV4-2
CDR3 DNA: TGTGCCAGCAGCCAAGGGCGGAACCAGCCCCAGCATTTT
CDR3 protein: CASSQGRNQPQHF

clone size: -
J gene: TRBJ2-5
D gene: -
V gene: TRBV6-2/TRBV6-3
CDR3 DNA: TGTGCCAGCAGTTCCGTCGGCGGGACCCAGTACTTC
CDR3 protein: CASSSVGGTQYF

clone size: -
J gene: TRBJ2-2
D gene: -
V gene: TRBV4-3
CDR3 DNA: TGCGCCAGCAGCCTAAGTGGGATCTTCGACGGAAACACCGGGGAGCTGTTTTTT
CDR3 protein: CASSLSGIFDGNTGELFF

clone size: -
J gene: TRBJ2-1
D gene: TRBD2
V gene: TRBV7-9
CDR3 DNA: TGTGCCAGCAGCCATGTAGGGAGCGGGAGGGGGTCCAATGAGCAGTTCTTC
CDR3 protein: CASSHVGSGRGSNEQFF

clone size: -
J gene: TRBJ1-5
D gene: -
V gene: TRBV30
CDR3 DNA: TGTGATCGCAGGCCCCAGCATTTT
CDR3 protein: CDRRPQHF

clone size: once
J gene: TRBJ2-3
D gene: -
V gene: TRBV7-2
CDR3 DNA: TGTGCCAGCAGCCCCCCGGGACTCTACACAGATACGCAGTATTTT
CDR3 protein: CASSPPGLYTDTQYF

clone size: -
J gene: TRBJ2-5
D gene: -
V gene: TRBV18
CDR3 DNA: TGTGCCAGCTCACTTTCCGGGATCCAAGAGACCCAGTACTTC
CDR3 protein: CASSLSGIQETQYF

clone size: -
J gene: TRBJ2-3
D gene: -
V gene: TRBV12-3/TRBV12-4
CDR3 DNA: TGTGCCAGCAGTTTTGGGGAAATGCAGTATTTT
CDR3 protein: CASSFGEMQYF

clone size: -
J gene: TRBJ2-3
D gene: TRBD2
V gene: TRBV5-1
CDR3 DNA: TGCGCCAGCAGCTTGGAAGGAGTGGCGGGGGGAGATACGCAGTATTTT
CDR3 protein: CASSLEGVAGGDTQYF

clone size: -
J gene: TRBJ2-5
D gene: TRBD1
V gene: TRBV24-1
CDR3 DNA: TGTGCCACCAGTGAGCCGGGACAGGGTAGAGAGACCCAGTACTTC
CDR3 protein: CATSEPGQGRETQYF

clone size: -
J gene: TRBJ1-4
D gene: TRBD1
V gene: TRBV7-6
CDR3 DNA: TGTGCCAGCAGCTTTTTAGGGACAGGGGCTGAAAAACTGTTTTTT
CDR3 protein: CASSFLGTGAEKLFF

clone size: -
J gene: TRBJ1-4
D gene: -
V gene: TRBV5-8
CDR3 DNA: TGTGCCAGCAGCTTAGACGGAGAAAAACTGTTTTTT
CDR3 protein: CASSLDGEKLFF

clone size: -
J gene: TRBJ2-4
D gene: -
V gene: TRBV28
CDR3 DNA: TGTGCCAGCAACCCCAGGGGGGGACTAGCCAAAAACATTCAGTACTTC
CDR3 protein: CASNPRGGLAKNIQYF

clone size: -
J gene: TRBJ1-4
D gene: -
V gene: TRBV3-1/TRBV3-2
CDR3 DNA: TGTGCCAGCAGCCAACGGCGCTACGGGTCCAGAGGTGAAAAACTGTTTTTT
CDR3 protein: CASSQRRYGSRGEKLFF

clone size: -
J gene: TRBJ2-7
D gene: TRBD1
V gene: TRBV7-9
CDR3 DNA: TGTGCCAGCAGCTTGACAGGGAATCCCCCCTACGAGCAGTACTTC
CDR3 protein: CASSLTGNPPYEQYF

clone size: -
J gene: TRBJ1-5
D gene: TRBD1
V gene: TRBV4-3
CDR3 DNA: TGCGCCAGCAGCCAAGACCTCGTATGGGGACAGGACAATCAGCCCCAGCATTTT
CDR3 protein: CASSQDLVWGQDNQPQHF

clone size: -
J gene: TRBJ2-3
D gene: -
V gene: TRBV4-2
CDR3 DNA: TGTGCCAGCAGCCAAGATATCGGGGGTGAAGATACGCAGTATTTT
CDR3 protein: CASSQDIGGEDTQYF

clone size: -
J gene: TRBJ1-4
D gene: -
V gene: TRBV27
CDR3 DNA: TGTGCCAGCAGCCTCCACGGGGGCGCCGGGGCTAATGAAAAACTGTTTTTT
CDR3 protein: CASSLHGGAGANEKLFF

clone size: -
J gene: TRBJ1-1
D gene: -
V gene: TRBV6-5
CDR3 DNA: TGTGCCAGCAACCTAAAGAACACTGAAGCTTTCTTT
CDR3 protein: CASNLKNTEAFF

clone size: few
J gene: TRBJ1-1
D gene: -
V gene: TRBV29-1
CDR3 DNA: TGCAGCTCTCAGTCTGGGGCCATGAACACTGAAGCTTTCTTT
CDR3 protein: CSSQSGAMNTEAFF

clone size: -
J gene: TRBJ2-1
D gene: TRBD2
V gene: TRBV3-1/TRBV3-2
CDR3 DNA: TGTGCCAGCAGCCTGGGCTCCGGGACTAGCGGGAGGATCTACAATGAGCAGTTCTTC
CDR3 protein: CASSLGSGTSGRIYNEQFF

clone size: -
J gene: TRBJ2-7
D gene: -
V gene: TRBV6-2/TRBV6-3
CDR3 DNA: TGTGCCAGCAGTCCCAGGGAGCGCGAGCAGTACTTC
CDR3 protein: CASSPREREQYF

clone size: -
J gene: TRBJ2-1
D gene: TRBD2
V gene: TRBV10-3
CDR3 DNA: TGTGCCATCAGTGTAGCGGGAGACGAGCAGTTCTTC
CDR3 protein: CAISVAGDEQFF

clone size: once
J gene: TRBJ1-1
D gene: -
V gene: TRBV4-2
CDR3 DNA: TGTGCCAGCAGCCAAGAAGGCGGGGAGGGGTTAACTGAAGCTTTCTTT
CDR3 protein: CASSQEGGEGLTEAFF

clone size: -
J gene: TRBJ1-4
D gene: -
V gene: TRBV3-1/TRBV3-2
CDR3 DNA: TGTGCCAGCAGCCAGGGTCGACCGAGAACTAATGAAAAACTGTTTTTT
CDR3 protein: CASSQGRPRTNEKLFF

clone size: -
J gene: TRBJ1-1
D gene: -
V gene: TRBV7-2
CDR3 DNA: TGTGCCAGCAGCATGATGGGTATCGGCACTGAAGCTTTCTTT
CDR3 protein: CASSMMGIGTEAFF

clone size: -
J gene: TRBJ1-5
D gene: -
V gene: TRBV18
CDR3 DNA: TGTGCCAGCTCACCGGACACGCCTAATCAGCCCCAGCATTTT
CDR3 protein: CASSPDTPNQPQHF

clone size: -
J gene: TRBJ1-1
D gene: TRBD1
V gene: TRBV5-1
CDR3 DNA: TGCGCCAGCAGCACCCTGACAGGGAAGGAAACTGAAGCTTTCTTT
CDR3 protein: CASSTLTGKETEAFF

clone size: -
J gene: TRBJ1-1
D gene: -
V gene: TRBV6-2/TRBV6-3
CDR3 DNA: TGTGCCAGCAGTTTACGGATAATCGGAAACACTGAAGCTTTCTTT
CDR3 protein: CASSLRIIGNTEAFF

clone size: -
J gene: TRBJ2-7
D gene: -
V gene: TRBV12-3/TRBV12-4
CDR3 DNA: TGTGCCAGCAGTTTGCTTCGACTCGAGCAGTACTTC
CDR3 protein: CASSLLRLEQYF

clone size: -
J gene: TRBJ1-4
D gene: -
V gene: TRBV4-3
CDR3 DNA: TGCGCCAGCAGCCACTCACAGTGGAGGGATGAAAAACTGTTTTTT
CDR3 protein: CASSHSQWRDEKLFF

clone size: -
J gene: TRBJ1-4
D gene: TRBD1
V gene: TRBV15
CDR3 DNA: TGTGCCACCAGCAGGCCAGACAGGGGGTATGAAAAACTGTTTTTT
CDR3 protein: CATSRPDRGYEKLFF

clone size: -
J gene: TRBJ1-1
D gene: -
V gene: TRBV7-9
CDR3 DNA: TGTGCCAGCAGCCCAGAAGTCGAGTCTGAAGCTTTCTTT
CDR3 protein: CASSPEVESEAFF

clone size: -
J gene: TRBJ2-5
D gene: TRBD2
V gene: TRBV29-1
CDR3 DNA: TGCAGCGTAGTGCCCTCTAGCGGGAACATCCAAGAGACCCAGTACTTC
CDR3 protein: CSVVPSSGNIQETQYF

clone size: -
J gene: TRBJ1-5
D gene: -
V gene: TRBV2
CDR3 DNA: TGTGCCAGCAACGGACCAGGGGGCAATCAGCCCCAGCATTTT
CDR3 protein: CASNGPGGNQPQHF

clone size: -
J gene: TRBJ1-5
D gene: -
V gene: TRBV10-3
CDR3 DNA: TGTGCCATCAGTGAAGGGGGGGGGAATCAGCCCCAGCATTTT
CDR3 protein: CAISEGGGNQPQHF

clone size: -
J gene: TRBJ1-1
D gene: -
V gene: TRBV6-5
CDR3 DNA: TGTGCCAGCAGTCCTCGGGGGGGGGAGAACACTGAAGCTTTCTTT
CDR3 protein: CASSPRGGENTEAFF

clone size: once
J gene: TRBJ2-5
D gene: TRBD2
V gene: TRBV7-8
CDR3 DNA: TGTGCCAGCAGCTTGCGGGGGGGTCGGATGGTCCAAGAGACCCAGTACTTC
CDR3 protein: CASSLRGGRMVQETQYF

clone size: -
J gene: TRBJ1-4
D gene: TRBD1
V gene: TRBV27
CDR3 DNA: TGTGCCAGCAGTCGAGACAGGGTCGAAAAACTGTTTTTT
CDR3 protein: CASSRDRVEKLFF

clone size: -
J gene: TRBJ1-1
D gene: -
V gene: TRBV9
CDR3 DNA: TGTGCCAGCAGTCGGGGAAATCTCGCTGAAGCTTTCTTT
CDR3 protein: CASSRGNLAEAFF

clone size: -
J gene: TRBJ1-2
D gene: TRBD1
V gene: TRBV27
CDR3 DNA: TGTGCCAGCAGTCTCCGTGACAGGGGTTATGGCTACACCTTC
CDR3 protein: CASSLRDRGYGYTF

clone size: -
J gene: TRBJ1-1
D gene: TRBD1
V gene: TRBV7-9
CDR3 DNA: TGTGCCAGCAGCTTAGCACAGGGGGCGCTTACTGAAGCTTTCTTT
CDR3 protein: CASSLAQGALTEAFF